Listed below are T cell receptor beta chains from one sample, sequenced in a study of identical twins. Each CDR3 protein is one row after TCRdb ran MiXCR on the 5' RACE reads. The sample lists 300,000 to 400,000 distinct CDR3 sequences; 9% to 15% were seen once. This sample also belongs to another study, concerning yellow fever vaccine responses in identical twins.

Sequencing input: CD8+ T cells sorted from blood. All receptors come from a woman aged 18-29 years in good health. CDR3s include the opening cysteine and the closing phenylalanine or tryptophan. The D gene is left open where the match is weak. Where a row states a size, it is once, few, many or the class of an expanded clone; other rows omit it.

CDR3aa: CASSFSGKDTDTQYF; CDR3nt: TGCGCCAGCAGCTTTAGCGGGAAAGACACAGATACGCAGTATTTT; j_gene: TRBJ2-3; d_gene: TRBD2; len: 15; v_gene: TRBV5-1; abundance: NA
CDR3aa: CSASDLNKGYGYTF; CDR3nt: TGCAGTGCTAGTGATCTAAATAAGGGCTATGGCTACACCTTC; j_gene: TRBJ1-2; d_gene: NA; len: 14; v_gene: TRBV20-1; abundance: NA
CDR3aa: CASRQGVNEQYF; CDR3nt: TGTGCCAGCCGACAGGGGGTAAACGAGCAGTACTTC; j_gene: TRBJ2-7; d_gene: TRBD1; len: 12; v_gene: TRBV7-9; abundance: many
CDR3aa: CASSARGRGAGELFF; CDR3nt: TGTGCCAGCAGCGCTAGGGGGCGGGGGGCCGGGGAGCTGTTTTTT; j_gene: TRBJ2-2; d_gene: NA; len: 15; v_gene: TRBV7-8; abundance: NA
CDR3aa: CASSQSPTGTDTQYF; CDR3nt: TGTGCCAGCAGTCAATCCCCAACAGGGACAGATACGCAGTATTTT; j_gene: TRBJ2-3; d_gene: NA; len: 15; v_gene: TRBV12-3/TRBV12-4; abundance: NA
CDR3aa: CASNWVSSYNEQFF; CDR3nt: TGTGCCAGCAACTGGGTTAGCTCCTACAATGAGCAGTTCTTC; j_gene: TRBJ2-1; d_gene: NA; len: 14; v_gene: TRBV9; abundance: few
CDR3aa: CASSYRSREFNYEQYF; CDR3nt: TGTGCCAGCAGTTACAGATCGCGGGAGTTTAACTACGAGCAGTACTTC; j_gene: TRBJ2-7; d_gene: TRBD2; len: 16; v_gene: TRBV6-2/TRBV6-3; abundance: NA
CDR3aa: CASSIQAPGELNTEAFF; CDR3nt: TGTGCCAGCAGCATTCAAGCCCCAGGGGAGCTGAACACTGAAGCTTTCTTT; j_gene: TRBJ1-1; d_gene: NA; len: 17; v_gene: TRBV7-3; abundance: NA
CDR3aa: CASSHSGQGGPNTEAFF; CDR3nt: TGCGCCAGCAGCCATTCAGGACAGGGGGGGCCGAACACTGAAGCTTTCTTT; j_gene: TRBJ1-1; d_gene: TRBD1; len: 17; v_gene: TRBV4-1; abundance: many
CDR3aa: CASSQLPGQVSYNSPLHF; CDR3nt: TGTGCCAGCAGCCAACTCCCGGGACAGGTCTCCTATAATTCACCCCTCCACTTT; j_gene: TRBJ1-6; d_gene: TRBD1; len: 18; v_gene: TRBV3-1; abundance: few
CDR3aa: CASSYSDRGGNYGYTF; CDR3nt: TGTGCCAGCAGTTACTCGGACAGGGGAGGTAACTATGGCTACACCTTC; j_gene: TRBJ1-2; d_gene: TRBD1; len: 16; v_gene: TRBV6-5; abundance: NA
CDR3aa: CAISDSPSGYTF; CDR3nt: TGTGCCATCAGTGACTCGCCTAGCGGCTACACCTTC; j_gene: TRBJ1-2; d_gene: NA; len: 12; v_gene: TRBV10-3; abundance: few
CDR3aa: CASSQAETYEQYF; CDR3nt: TGCGCCAGCAGCCAAGCGGAAACCTACGAGCAGTACTTC; j_gene: TRBJ2-7; d_gene: NA; len: 13; v_gene: TRBV4-1; abundance: NA
CDR3aa: CAISELTAILEQYF; CDR3nt: TGTGCCATCAGTGAGTTAACGGCCATACTCGAGCAGTACTTC; j_gene: TRBJ2-7; d_gene: NA; len: 14; v_gene: TRBV10-3; abundance: few
CDR3aa: CASSLSGGANEQFF; CDR3nt: TGTGCCAGCAGCTTGAGCGGGGGGGCCAATGAGCAGTTCTTC; j_gene: TRBJ2-1; d_gene: TRBD2; len: 14; v_gene: TRBV7-6; abundance: many
CDR3aa: CASSSTRQVSRNGYTF; CDR3nt: TGCGCCAGCAGCTCTACTAGACAGGTCTCACGTAATGGCTACACCTTC; j_gene: TRBJ1-2; d_gene: NA; len: 16; v_gene: TRBV5-1; abundance: many
CDR3aa: CSYRVNTEAFF; CDR3nt: TGCAGCTACAGGGTGAACACTGAAGCTTTCTTT; j_gene: TRBJ1-1; d_gene: NA; len: 11; v_gene: TRBV29-1; abundance: NA
CDR3aa: CASSLRTSGSTDTQYF; CDR3nt: TGCGCCAGCAGCTTAAGGACTAGCGGGAGCACAGATACGCAGTATTTT; j_gene: TRBJ2-3; d_gene: TRBD2; len: 16; v_gene: TRBV5-1; abundance: many
CDR3aa: CSASWAESSYNEQFF; CDR3nt: TGCAGTGCTAGTTGGGCGGAGAGCTCCTACAATGAGCAGTTCTTC; j_gene: TRBJ2-1; d_gene: NA; len: 15; v_gene: TRBV20-1; abundance: NA
CDR3aa: CASSLVASSSYEQYF; CDR3nt: TGCGCCAGCAGCTTGGTTGCGTCAAGCTCCTACGAGCAGTACTTC; j_gene: TRBJ2-7; d_gene: NA; len: 15; v_gene: TRBV5-1; abundance: few
CDR3aa: CASSPGTEMNTEAFF; CDR3nt: TGTGCCAGCAGTCCAGGGACAGAGATGAACACTGAAGCTTTCTTT; j_gene: TRBJ1-1; d_gene: TRBD1; len: 15; v_gene: TRBV12-3/TRBV12-4; abundance: few
CDR3aa: CASSLVGTRLDTDTQYF; CDR3nt: TGTGCCAGCAGCTTGGTGGGGACTCGCCTAGACACAGATACGCAGTATTTT; j_gene: TRBJ2-3; d_gene: NA; len: 17; v_gene: TRBV7-9; abundance: many
CDR3aa: CASSHKPGGELFF; CDR3nt: TGTGCCAGCAGCCACAAACCGGGCGGGGAGCTGTTTTTT; j_gene: TRBJ2-2; d_gene: NA; len: 13; v_gene: TRBV3-1; abundance: many
CDR3aa: CASSFDTYSYEQYF; CDR3nt: TGCGCCAGCAGCTTCGACACCTACTCCTACGAGCAGTACTTC; j_gene: TRBJ2-7; d_gene: NA; len: 14; v_gene: TRBV5-1; abundance: NA
CDR3aa: CASSTLLADVTDTQYF; CDR3nt: TGTGCCAGCAGTACCCTCCTAGCGGACGTCACAGATACGCAGTATTTT; j_gene: TRBJ2-3; d_gene: TRBD2; len: 16; v_gene: TRBV6-2/TRBV6-3; abundance: few
CDR3aa: CASTATGSPLDGANVLTF; CDR3nt: TGTGCCAGCACCGCCACAGGGAGTCCCCTTGACGGGGCCAACGTCCTGACTTTC; j_gene: TRBJ2-6; d_gene: NA; len: 18; v_gene: TRBV11-1; abundance: NA
CDR3aa: CASSSSGGAIYNEQFF; CDR3nt: TGTGCCAGCAGTAGTAGCGGGGGGGCAATTTACAATGAGCAGTTCTTC; j_gene: TRBJ2-1; d_gene: TRBD2; len: 16; v_gene: TRBV27; abundance: NA
CDR3aa: CASSLSGTSGISYNEQFF; CDR3nt: TGTGCCAGCAGTTTATCCGGGACTAGCGGGATTTCCTACAATGAGCAGTTCTTC; j_gene: TRBJ2-1; d_gene: TRBD2; len: 18; v_gene: TRBV27; abundance: few
CDR3aa: CASSLAGRDRGRSTPVETQYF; CDR3nt: TGTGCCAGCAGCTTAGCTGGACGGGACAGGGGTAGAAGTACCCCTGTCGAGACCCAGTACTTC; j_gene: TRBJ2-5; d_gene: TRBD1; len: 21; v_gene: TRBV11-1; abundance: few
CDR3aa: CASSYSGSEQYF; CDR3nt: TGTGCCAGCAGTTACTCGGGCAGCGAGCAGTACTTC; j_gene: TRBJ2-7; d_gene: NA; len: 12; v_gene: TRBV6-5; abundance: few
CDR3aa: CASSYNDQPQHF; CDR3nt: TGTGCCAGCAGTTATAATGACCAGCCCCAGCATTTT; j_gene: TRBJ1-5; d_gene: NA; len: 12; v_gene: TRBV5-5; abundance: NA
CDR3aa: CSAREGYEQYF; CDR3nt: TGCAGTGCTAGAGAAGGGTACGAGCAGTACTTC; j_gene: TRBJ2-7; d_gene: NA; len: 11; v_gene: TRBV20-1; abundance: NA
CDR3aa: CSAREGVFSGNTIYF; CDR3nt: TGCAGTGCTAGAGAGGGAGTTTTCTCTGGAAACACCATATATTTT; j_gene: TRBJ1-3; d_gene: NA; len: 15; v_gene: TRBV20-1; abundance: NA
CDR3aa: CASSKLAGSEDTQYF; CDR3nt: TGTGCCAGCAGTAAACTAGCGGGATCTGAAGATACGCAGTATTTT; j_gene: TRBJ2-3; d_gene: TRBD2; len: 15; v_gene: TRBV6-4; abundance: NA
CDR3aa: CATLQGQSSYEQYF; CDR3nt: TGTGCCACCCTGCAGGGGCAGAGCTCCTACGAGCAGTACTTC; j_gene: TRBJ2-7; d_gene: NA; len: 14; v_gene: TRBV2; abundance: few
CDR3aa: CASSSGRETANTGELFF; CDR3nt: TGTGCCAGCAGCTCCGGACGGGAAACGGCGAACACCGGGGAGCTGTTTTTT; j_gene: TRBJ2-2; d_gene: NA; len: 17; v_gene: TRBV6-2/TRBV6-3; abundance: many
CDR3aa: CASSTAEGVEQYF; CDR3nt: TGTGCCAGCAGTACGGCGGAGGGGGTTGAGCAGTACTTC; j_gene: TRBJ2-7; d_gene: NA; len: 13; v_gene: TRBV28; abundance: few
CDR3aa: CASSQVRDRYYGYTF; CDR3nt: TGTGCCAGCAGCCAAGTACGCGACAGGTACTATGGCTACACCTTC; j_gene: TRBJ1-2; d_gene: NA; len: 15; v_gene: TRBV4-2; abundance: NA
CDR3aa: CATSRVGSQETQYF; CDR3nt: TGTGCCACCAGCAGAGTAGGCAGCCAAGAGACCCAGTACTTC; j_gene: TRBJ2-5; d_gene: NA; len: 14; v_gene: TRBV15; abundance: few
CDR3aa: CASSVDGSGHEQYF; CDR3nt: TGTGCCAGCAGCGTAGACGGGAGTGGCCACGAGCAGTACTTC; j_gene: TRBJ2-7; d_gene: NA; len: 14; v_gene: TRBV9; abundance: NA
CDR3aa: CSARDKNTGELFF; CDR3nt: TGCAGTGCTAGAGACAAAAACACCGGGGAGCTGTTTTTT; j_gene: TRBJ2-2; d_gene: NA; len: 13; v_gene: TRBV20-1; abundance: many
CDR3aa: CASSPGPGQGNGTEAFF; CDR3nt: TGTGCCAGCAGCCCAGGCCCCGGACAGGGAAACGGCACTGAAGCTTTCTTT; j_gene: TRBJ1-1; d_gene: TRBD1; len: 17; v_gene: TRBV7-9; abundance: NA
CDR3aa: CASSFYGPSTDTQYF; CDR3nt: TGTGCCAGCAGTTTTTACGGTCCTAGCACAGATACGCAGTATTTT; j_gene: TRBJ2-3; d_gene: NA; len: 15; v_gene: TRBV27; abundance: few
CDR3aa: CASSVALAGGPIDEQFF; CDR3nt: TGTGCCAGCAGCGTAGCTCTAGCGGGAGGGCCTATTGATGAGCAGTTCTTC; j_gene: TRBJ2-1; d_gene: TRBD2; len: 17; v_gene: TRBV9; abundance: NA
CDR3aa: CASSYELGTYGGELFF; CDR3nt: TGTGCCAGCAGCTATGAACTCGGGACATATGGCGGGGAGCTGTTTTTT; j_gene: TRBJ2-2; d_gene: NA; len: 16; v_gene: TRBV3-1; abundance: many
CDR3aa: CSVDRGQDTQYF; CDR3nt: TGCAGCGTTGATAGGGGGCAAGATACGCAGTATTTT; j_gene: TRBJ2-3; d_gene: TRBD1; len: 12; v_gene: TRBV29-1; abundance: few
CDR3aa: CASSVEASGTGGDGYTF; CDR3nt: TGTGCCAGCAGCGTAGAGGCATCCGGGACAGGGGGCGATGGCTACACCTTC; j_gene: TRBJ1-2; d_gene: TRBD1; len: 17; v_gene: TRBV9; abundance: few
CDR3aa: CASSLEGLAVYEQYF; CDR3nt: TGTGCCAGCAGCTTGGAGGGACTAGCGGTTTACGAGCAGTACTTC; j_gene: TRBJ2-7; d_gene: TRBD2; len: 15; v_gene: TRBV5-8; abundance: few
CDR3aa: CASSLGTDAPYGYTF; CDR3nt: TGTGCCAGCAGCTTAGGGACGGATGCCCCCTATGGCTACACCTTC; j_gene: TRBJ1-2; d_gene: NA; len: 15; v_gene: TRBV5-5; abundance: many
CDR3aa: CASSSTGGRTDTQYF; CDR3nt: TGTGCCAGCAGTTCGACAGGGGGCCGCACAGATACGCAGTATTTT; j_gene: TRBJ2-3; d_gene: TRBD1; len: 15; v_gene: TRBV12-3/TRBV12-4; abundance: many
CDR3aa: CASSLVGQGRESQETQYF; CDR3nt: TGCGCCAGCAGCTTGGTAGGACAGGGGAGGGAGAGCCAAGAGACCCAGTACTTC; j_gene: TRBJ2-5; d_gene: TRBD1; len: 18; v_gene: TRBV5-1; abundance: NA
CDR3aa: CASSPGVLAGGRSYEQYF; CDR3nt: TGTGCCAGCAGCCCAGGGGTTCTAGCGGGAGGGAGATCATACGAGCAGTACTTC; j_gene: TRBJ2-7; d_gene: TRBD2; len: 18; v_gene: TRBV11-1; abundance: NA